This T cell receptor beta chain comes out of a study of metastatic and nonmetastatic thyroid tumors. Study context: Patients with malignant and benign thyroid disease provided blood and tumor or nodule tissue, whose repertoires were compared.

Each patient went into thyroid surgery without having received any treatment. Study conclusions and caveats: Reports indicated that malignant thyroid tumors showed significantly higher TCR beta diversity than benign nodules did, in blood and tumor.

As handled by the study authors: CDR3 differences across clinicopathological groups were used to build a distant-metastasis classifier for papillary thyroid cancer. TCRdb called clones again from the PCR reads with MiXCR. The V and J calls, along with clone size, are taken from TCRdb and not from the paper's own processing. Among roughly 6,400 clones listed, around 29% were seen once. CDR1 MNHEY and CDR2 SMNVEV come from the germline V gene (reference sequence). V was cut by 3 bases and J by 6 bases, with 5 bases left in between. The length of the CDR3 is 12 residues. Notes on this clone: The antigen is undetermined.

This clonotype originated in a female donor with papillary thyroid cancer or a benign thyroid nodule (not recorded which). Some clones in this sample may be carry-over from other donors' samples. Sequencing was performed on tumor tissue. The chain uses TRBV27 and TRBJ2-2; D not certain. The CDR3 region is CASSFSSGELFF. The CDR3 DNA is TGTGCCAGCAGTTTCTCATCCGGGGAGCTGTTTTTT.